One T cell receptor beta chain is described in this entry. This sample is part of a study of shared clonotypes between healthy human individuals. Study at large: CD4 naive and CD4 memory each took three plates per donor, while CD8 naive took two and CD8 memory one.

V lost 4 bases and J lost 0, with 11 bases in between. There are 15 residues in the CDR3. CDR1 SGHNT and CDR2 YYREEE come from the germline V gene (reference sequence). The repertoire was sequenced with immunoSEQ multiplex PCR; TCRdb's copy has only in-frame clones and lacks some. The table includes hundreds of thousands of clones, 74% detected once. The sample was memory CD4+ T cells sorted from blood. Subset here: CD45RA-negative fraction. The rearrangement links TRBV5-4 to TRBJ1-3; D might be TRBD1 (5 bases). The sequence derives from a woman aged 25 to 39 in good health. The CDR3 region is CASSGAGGSGNTIYF. DNA for the CDR3: TGTGCCAGCAGCGGAGCTGGGGGCTCTGGAAACACCATATATTTT.